The T cell receptor (beta chain) under discussion was sequenced for a study of blood T cell repertoires in COVID-19. At the level of the study: Researchers got acute and convalescent COVID-19 samples from the United States, Italy and Spain. Sources were T cells, B-cell-depleted T cells, or PBMCs; the material itself was cDNA or gDNA.

The V segment lost 5 bases and the J segment 3 bases; nucleotides outside the gene matches: 3. The CDR3 covers 14 residues. Germline CDR1 is SEHNR and CDR2 is FQNEAQ (reference sequence). Clones were sequenced by immunoSEQ multiplex PCR, and TCRdb holds only the in-frame ones, with some missing. The repertoire holds a few hundred thousand clones, with approximately 84% as singletons. Those enrolled, adults aged about 18 to 95 years, came from around 24 US areas. Grouping used clinical history reported by participants in a survey and questionnaire. Sequences were obtained from PBMCs or T cells enriched from blood (not recorded which). The chain links TRBV7-9 to TRBJ2-7; 11 bases line up with TRBD2. This clonotype was obtained from a woman aged 25 to 39 who had recovered from COVID-19. The CDR3 loop is CASSPSGGNYEQYF. The CDR3 coding sequence is TGTGCCAGCAGCCCTAGCGGGGGGAACTACGAGCAGTACTTC.